The rows below give T cell receptor beta chains drawn from one sample of a study of blood T cell repertoires in COVID-19. Profiled with immunoSEQ multiplex PCR; TCRdb holds only in-frame clones, not every one. Here the sample spans 25,000 to 35,000 clones, about 87% being singletons. The sequenced sample was peripheral blood. The receptors here all came from a human donor in a cohort sampled during active COVID-19. The donor label of this sample is uncertain. The CDR3 runs from the conserved cysteine through the conserved F or W. Each record gives: D gene, CDR3 length, J gene, clone size, V gene, CDR3 DNA, CDR3 protein. D genes are given only for firm matches. Not all rows give a size; the values are once, few, many and, for expanded clones, a class.

. | 14 | TRBJ2-3 | . | TRBV19 | TGTGCCAGTAGTACCCGCCGGTACACAGATACGCAGTATTTT | CASSTRRYTDTQYF
. | 15 | TRBJ1-3 | . | TRBV18 | TGTGCCAGCTCAACCGGGATCAACACTGGAAACACCATATATTTT | CASSTGINTGNTIYF
. | 15 | TRBJ2-1 | . | TRBV6-5 | TGTGCCAGCAGTTACCAATCGAGCTCCTACAATGAGCAGTTCTTC | CASSYQSSSYNEQFF
. | 14 | TRBJ2-3 | once | TRBV10-2 | TGCGCCAGCAGTGGGGCGGGACCCACAGATACGCAGTATTTT | CASSGAGPTDTQYF
TRBD1 | 14 | TRBJ2-5 | . | TRBV2 | TGTGCCAGCATCAAACAGGGGGCAGGAGAGACCCAGTACTTC | CASIKQGAGETQYF
TRBD1 | 14 | TRBJ1-2 | once | TRBV15 | TGTGCCACCAGCGTCGGACAGGGCCTCTATGGCTACACCTTC | CATSVGQGLYGYTF
. | 15 | TRBJ1-5 | few | TRBV19 | TGTGCCAGTGGATACAGTGGTTATAGCAATCAGCCCCAGCATTTT | CASGYSGYSNQPQHF
TRBD1 | 14 | TRBJ1-4 | . | TRBV5-1 | TGCGCCAGCAGCTTGGGACAGGGGGAGGAAAAACTGTTTTTT | CASSLGQGEEKLFF
. | 14 | TRBJ2-3 | . | TRBV30 | TGTGCCTGGAGTCTGCGGGGTCGCACAGATACGCAGTATTTT | CAWSLRGRTDTQYF
. | 15 | TRBJ1-5 | . | TRBV11-2 | TGTGCCAGCAGCAAAACTCAGGGAAAGAATCAGCCCCAGCATTTT | CASSKTQGKNQPQHF
TRBD2 | 19 | TRBJ2-2 | . | TRBV11-3 | TGTGCCAGCAGCCCCGAAACTAGCGGGAGGGCCTATTTTTTCGGGGAGCTGTTTTTT | CASSPETSGRAYFFGELFF
TRBD2 | 15 | TRBJ2-3 | . | TRBV28 | TGTGCCAGCAGTTCGGCCGGGACTAGCGCCTATACGCAGTATTTT | CASSSAGTSAYTQYF
TRBD1 | 11 | TRBJ1-2 | medium-sized | TRBV25-1 | TGTGCCACCCAGGGGGTCGGTGGCTACACCTTC | CATQGVGGYTF
. | 14 | TRBJ1-1 | . | TRBV5-4 | TGTGCCAGCAGCTTGGGGGGGCTGGGCACTGAAGCTTTCTTT | CASSLGGLGTEAFF
. | 16 | TRBJ2-3 | . | TRBV21-1 | TGTGCCAGCAGCAAAGGTCACAGGGCAGAGGTAGATACGCAGTATTTT | CASSKGHRAEVDTQYF
TRBD2 | 13 | TRBJ2-1 | once | TRBV5-6 | TGTGCCAGCAGCTTGGCCGGGGAGGGAAGGCAGTTCTTC | CASSLAGEGRQFF
. | 15 | TRBJ2-6 | . | TRBV5-6 | TGTGCCAGCAGGTTACAGGGCTCTGGGGCCAACGTCCTGACTTTC | CASRLQGSGANVLTF
. | 15 | TRBJ2-5 | . | TRBV2 | TGTGCCAGCAGCAGCCCGCTAGGAGGCCAAGAGACCCAGTACTTC | CASSSPLGGQETQYF
. | 16 | TRBJ1-3 | . | TRBV4-1 | TGCGCCAGCAGCCGGAATGCCTTAAACTCTGGAGACACCATATATTTT | CASSRNALNSGDTIYF
. | 14 | TRBJ1-2 | . | TRBV7-2 | TGTGCCAGCAGCCATGGGGGGTCCGACTATGGCTACACCTTC | CASSHGGSDYGYTF
TRBD1 | 15 | TRBJ1-1 | . | TRBV6-5 | TGTGCCAGCAGCGCGAATCGACAGGGGAACACTGAAGCTTTCTTT | CASSANRQGNTEAFF
TRBD2 | 15 | TRBJ2-7 | . | TRBV30 | TGTGCCTGGAGTGCCGGGACTACAGTAACCTACGAGCAGTACTTC | CAWSAGTTVTYEQYF
. | 14 | TRBJ1-1 | . | TRBV5-4 | TGTGCCAGCAGCTTGGCAGGGGAGAACACTGAAGCTTTCTTT | CASSLAGENTEAFF
. | 13 | TRBJ1-3 | . | TRBV12-3/TRBV12-4 | TGTGCCAGCAGTGTCGGCTCCGGGAACACCATATATTTT | CASSVGSGNTIYF
. | 13 | TRBJ1-1 | . | TRBV6-5 | TGTGCCAGCAGTCCCCCAGGCCGCACTGAAGCTTTCTTT | CASSPPGRTEAFF
TRBD1 | 17 | TRBJ2-7 | . | TRBV4-2 | TGTGCCAGCAGCCAAGCCGGGCTTGGGACAGGGGAAGGCGAGCAGTACTTC | CASSQAGLGTGEGEQYF
. | 14 | TRBJ2-5 | . | TRBV28 | TGTGCCAGCAGCACGACTCGAAGCCAAGAGACCCAGTACTTC | CASSTTRSQETQYF
TRBD1 | 15 | TRBJ2-1 | . | TRBV2 | TGTGCCAGCAGTGAAAGGGACAGGGCAGTAAATGAGCAGTTCTTC | CASSERDRAVNEQFF
. | 16 | TRBJ1-2 | . | TRBV4-1 | TGCGCCAGCAGCCAAGATCGGGAGGGGAAAGGTTATGGCTACACCTTC | CASSQDREGKGYGYTF
TRBD1 | 18 | TRBJ2-6 | . | TRBV18 | TGTGCCAGCTCACCGGGACAGAGTGTCTTCTCTGGGGCCAACGTCCTGACTTTC | CASSPGQSVFSGANVLTF
. | 13 | TRBJ2-7 | . | TRBV7-2 | TGTGCCAGCAGCTCAGAGGTAGGCTACGAGCAGTACTTC | CASSSEVGYEQYF
TRBD1 | 16 | TRBJ2-2 | . | TRBV5-1 | TGCGCCAGCAGCTTGGCACCTACAGGGGTACCCGGGGAGCTGTTTTTT | CASSLAPTGVPGELFF
TRBD2 | 16 | TRBJ2-3 | . | TRBV13 | TGTGCCAGCAGCTTAGGCCTCCTAGCGGGAGCAGATACGCAGTATTTT | CASSLGLLAGADTQYF
TRBD1 | 13 | TRBJ1-2 | . | TRBV6-5 | TGTGCCAGCAGGAAGGACAGGGTGGATGGCTACACCTTC | CASRKDRVDGYTF
TRBD1 | 14 | TRBJ1-1 | . | TRBV6-1 | TGTGCCAGCAGTGAAGATGGGGGACAGTCGCAAGCTTTCTTT | CASSEDGGQSQAFF
TRBD1 | 15 | TRBJ2-7 | few | TRBV2 | TGTGCCAGCAGTGACCGGACAGGGGGTTCCTACGAGCAGTACTTC | CASSDRTGGSYEQYF
TRBD2 | 16 | TRBJ2-1 | once | TRBV28 | TGTGCCACCCAACTATGGGGTAGCGGGAGATACAATGAGCAGTTCTTC | CATQLWGSGRYNEQFF
TRBD2 | 15 | TRBJ2-5 | . | TRBV5-6 | TGTGCCAGCAGCTTAGTAGCGGGAGGCCAAGAGACCCAGTACTTC | CASSLVAGGQETQYF
. | 14 | TRBJ2-2 | . | TRBV21-1 | TGTGCCAGCAGCAAAGCGGAGCTTGCGGGGGAGCTGTTTTTT | CASSKAELAGELFF
TRBD1 | 14 | TRBJ1-5 | few | TRBV19 | TGTGCCAGTCTTGGCAGGGGGGTCAATCAGCCCCAGCATTTT | CASLGRGVNQPQHF
. | 16 | TRBJ2-1 | . | TRBV4-2 | TGTGCCAGCAGCCGACCTTGGACTAAAGGGGAAGGGGAGCAGTTCTTC | CASSRPWTKGEGEQFF